This T cell receptor beta chain came from a study of cytomegalovirus exposure and HLA in healthy donors. 13 Jbeta primers and 60 Vbeta primers were used for the PCR. The repertoire was sequenced with immunoSEQ multiplex PCR; TCRdb's copy has only in-frame clones and lacks some. The data show a few hundred thousand clones, approximately 82% seen once. V was trimmed by 0 bases and J by 4 bases, leaving 9 bases between them. From germline, CDR1 is SGHTA and CDR2 FQGNSA. The CDR3 is 15 residues long. The sample holds one count of this clone. The clonotype was recovered from a middle-aged woman in good health and CMV-seronegative. Sequencing was performed on PBMCs. The V and J genes are TRBV7-2 and TRBJ1-4; D is perhaps TRBD1 (5 bases). The CDR3 nucleotides read TGTGCCAGCAGCTTAGCCGGGGGAGTTAATGAAAAACTGTTTTTT. This translates into CASSLAGGVNEKLFF.